Shown below are 27 T cell receptor beta chains from a single sample sequenced in a study of read filtering for tumor transcriptome and immune sequencing. Molecular barcoded adaptors covering alpha/delta and beta/gamma chains were used on approximately 400 ng RNA. TCRdb used MiXCR to reprocess the reads, holding one entry per CDR3 protein. The data contain 30,000 to 35,000 distinct CDR3 sequences, approximately 17% of them singletons. The sample was a population of CD138-negative cells sorted from bone marrow. These receptor sequences come from a donor at least 40 years old with multiple myeloma.

The rearrangement joins TRBV11-2 to TRBJ2-1; tentative D call: TRBD2 (6 bases). The germline V and J ends were trimmed by 5 bases and 8 bases, with 13 bases remaining between them. Germline V gene data show CDR1 as SGHAT and CDR2 as FQNNGV. This CDR3 is built from 13 residues. In DNA, the CDR3 is TGTGCCAGCAGCGTCGGGACTTTGGATGAGCAGTTCTTC. This codes for CASSVGTLDEQFF.

The chain couples TRBV20-1 to TRBJ2-2; D not resolved. V lost 3 bases, J lost 1 base, and 6 bases lay in between. Germline V gene sequence: CDR1 DFQATT, CDR2 SNEGSKA (reference sequence). The CDR3 runs to 13 residues. CDR3 residues: CSASLGNTGELFF. CDR3 nucleotides: TGCAGTGCTAGTTTGGGGAACACCGGGGAGCTGTTTTTT.

This clonotype was counted at least ten times. The chain is built from TRBV7-9 and TRBJ1-1; no clear D gene. The V end lost 2 bases, the J end lost 1 base, and 5 bases lay between the germline ends. There are 13 residues in the CDR3. Germline V gene data show CDR1 as SEHNR and CDR2 as FQNEAQ (reference sequence). CDR3 nucleotide sequence: TGTGCCAGCAGCTTATCTCAGAACACTGAAGCTTTCTTT. It encodes CASSLSQNTEAFF.

V gene TRBV2 combines with J gene TRBJ1-6; D is uncertain. Germline loops: CDR1 SNHLY, CDR2 FYNNEI. V lost 9 bases and J lost 9, with 18 bases in between. The CDR3 contains 14 residues. CDR3: CASSADGDSSPLHF. The CDR3 nucleotides read TGTGCCAGTTCGGCGGACGGGGATAGTTCACCCCTCCACTTT.

This clonotype was counted ten times or more. The chain employs TRBV14 and TRBJ2-1; D not resolved. The length of the CDR3 is 14 residues. V lost 2 bases to trimming and J lost 5 bases, with 10 bases between them. The germline gives CDR1 SGHDN, CDR2 FVKESK. The CDR3 region is CASSQLGVDNEQFF. DNA for the CDR3: TGTGCCAGCAGCCAATTAGGTGTAGACAATGAGCAGTTCTTC.

Concerning this clonotype: One end of the junction fails to match germline, which may point to a read error. V is TRBV20-1 and J is TRBJ2-7; the D is unclear. From germline, CDR1 is DFQATT and CDR2 SNEGSKA (reference sequence). The CDR3 is 14 amino acids. The CDR3 coding sequence is TGCAGTGCAACCGACCCCCAACTATTCTACGACCAGTACTTC. The encoded protein is CSATDPQLFYDQYF.

Details on this clonotype: Since a much larger clone is just one base distant, this may be a read error. The chain links TRBV24-1 to TRBJ2-7; 7 nucleotides match TRBD1. Germline CDR1 and CDR2: KGHDR and SFDVKD. This CDR3 has 14 residues. V lost 4 bases to trimming and J lost 9 bases; unmatched junction nucleotides: 11. CDR3 residues: CATSDEDRPHGQYF. DNA for the CDR3: TGTGCCACCAGTGACGAGGACAGGCCCCACGGGCAGTACTTC.

This clonotype is judged medium-sized. V usage is TRBV6-2 or TRBV6-3 and J usage is TRBJ2-3; no definite D call. The CDR3 runs to 12 residues. Trimming took 6 bases from V and 7 from J, leaving 11 bases between them. Germline V CDR1 and CDR2: MNHEY, SVGEGT. CDR3 sequence reads: CASRKEVNTQYF. The CDR3 nucleotides read TGTGCCAGCAGGAAGGAAGTGAATACGCAGTATTTT.

This chain uses TRBV20-1 with TRBJ1-2, with 7 bases lining up with TRBD1. Looked up from germline, CDR1 is DFQATT and CDR2 is SNEGSKA (reference sequence). Losses at the gene ends were 1 base for V and 4 bases for J; bases not matched to a gene: 21. The CDR3 contains 19 residues. CDR3 bases: TGCAGTGCTAGAGGTCCAACGGGCCTCAGGGGGTCGGAGCGCTATGGCTACACCTTC. Amino acid sequence: CSARGPTGLRGSERYGYTF.

This clonotype is medium-sized (0.01 to 0.1%) in the sample. This chain joins TRBV20-1 and TRBJ2-1; 10 bases map to TRBD2. The CDR3 has 16 amino acids. After removal of 5 bases from V and 4 bases from J, the junction contained 11 bases not matched to a gene. Germline V gene lookup returns CDR1 DFQATT and CDR2 SNEGSKA (reference sequence). The CDR3 loop is CSARRTSGWGYNEQFF. For the CDR3, the DNA is TGCAGTGCTCGCCGGACTAGCGGCTGGGGGTACAATGAGCAGTTCTTC.

This clonotype was recorded at least ten times. The CDR3 coding sequence is TGCAGCGTTGGCGGGGACGAGACCCAGTACTTC. Residues: CSVGGDETQYF. The chain has TRBV29-1 and TRBJ2-5; tentatively, D is TRBD2 (6 bases). Trimming removed 4 bases from V and 5 bases from J, with 8 bases in between. This CDR3 spans 11 amino acids. Germline lookup yields CDR1 SQVTM and CDR2 ANQGSEA.

Comments on this clonotype: The CDR3 carries no conserved terminal phenylalanine or tryptophan, so it likely arises from a read error. The rearrangement links TRBV11-2 to TRBJ2-5; 9 positions match TRBD2. The germline gives CDR1 SGHAT, CDR2 FQNNGV. J gave up 0 bases and V 6 bases, and 5 bases lay outside the gene matches. The CDR3 length is 15 residues. CDR3 region: CASSWLAGNQETQYS. CDR3 nucleotides: TGTGCCAGCAGTTGGCTAGCGGGGAACCAAGAGACCCAGTACTCC.

By frequency in the sample, this clonotype is medium-sized. The J gene is TRBJ2-7, the V gene TRBV11-3; D is undetermined. The CDR3 is 11 residues long. The germline CDR1 and CDR2 sequences are SGHNT and YENEEA. The germline V and J ends were trimmed by 5 bases and 4 bases, with 6 bases remaining between them. CDR3: CASSDGYEQYF. The CDR3 DNA reads TGTGCCAGCAGCGACGGGTACGAGCAGTACTTC.

The V and J genes are TRBV7-9 and TRBJ2-7; 9 nucleotides agree with TRBD2. CDR1 and CDR2 from the germline V gene are SEHNR and FQNEAQ (reference sequence). Unmatched junction bases numbered 8, after V lost 5 bases and J lost 6 bases. The CDR3 consists of 14 residues. This CDR3 reads CASSLSSGSTEQYF. DNA of the CDR3: TGTGCCAGCAGCCTAAGTAGCGGGAGTACCGAGCAGTACTTC.

The table lists this clonotype with many counts. The gene calls are TRBV4-1 and TRBJ1-5; the match to TRBD1 covers 8 bases. CDR1 and CDR2 from the germline V gene are MGHRA and YSYEKL. The CDR3 has 15 amino acids. The V segment lost 3 bases and the J segment 3 bases; nucleotides outside the gene matches: 4. The DNA for the CDR3 is TGCGCCAGCAGCCAGGGACAGGCAGCCAATCAGCCCCAGCATTTT. As protein: CASSQGQAANQPQHF.

This clonotype was detected many times. Germline and junction disagree at one end, which may indicate a read error. The chain uses TRBV7-7 and TRBJ2-5, with D possibly being TRBD1 (5 bases). The germline V gene encodes CDR1 SSHAT and CDR2 FNYEAQ (reference sequence). The CDR3 spans 15 residues. For the CDR3, the DNA is TGTGCTAGCAGCCCCGGTTGGGGCACCCAAGAGACCCAGTACTTC. As protein: CASSPGWGTQETQYF.

At least ten counts were recorded for this clonotype. J is TRBJ2-3 and V is TRBV7-2; no firm D call. The V gene lost 8 bases and the J gene lost 2 bases, with 11 bases spanning the gap. The germline gives CDR1 SGHTA, CDR2 FQGNSA. CDR3 size: 13 residues. This CDR3 reads CASLSYNTDTQYF. DNA of the CDR3: TGTGCCAGCCTTAGCTATAACACAGATACGCAGTATTTT.

Ten or more counts support this clonotype. This chain links TRBV29-1 with TRBJ2-6; a possible D gene is TRBD1 (6 bases). Germline loops: CDR1 SQVTM, CDR2 ANQGSEA. V dropped 3 bases and J dropped 0 bases, with 15 bases sitting between them. The CDR3 is 17 amino acids. The DNA of the CDR3 is TGCAGCGTTGAGTTGACAGGTCCTAGCTCTGGGGCCAACGTCCTGACTTTC. Encoded protein: CSVELTGPSSGANVLTF.

The V and J genes are TRBV4-1 and TRBJ2-3; D is possibly TRBD2 (5 bases). Germline CDR1 is MGHRA and CDR2 is YSYEKL. The germline V and J ends were trimmed by 1 base and 4 bases, with 12 bases remaining between them. The CDR3 runs 15 residues. CDR3 DNA: TGCGCCAGCAGCCAAGCCTCCACTAGGGCAGATACGCAGTATTTT. The encoded protein is CASSQASTRADTQYF.

By share, this clonotype counts as medium-sized (0.01 to 0.1%). This chain connects TRBV7-8 to TRBJ2-3; TRBD2 aligns across 10 bases. CDR3 length: 17 amino acids. Germline values: CDR1 SGHVS, CDR2 FQNEAQ. V was clipped by 1 base and J by 3 bases; unmatched bases: 7. For the CDR3, the DNA is TGTGCCAGCAGCTTAGATCCTAGCGGGAGTGGGACAGATACGCAGTATTTT. This codes for CASSLDPSGSGTDTQYF.

By share, this clonotype counts as medium-sized. The V gene is TRBV7-2, the J gene TRBJ2-1; 10 bases line up with TRBD2. The germline V gene has CDR1 SGHTA and CDR2 FQGNSA. V was pared by 5 bases and J by 4 bases, with 8 bases of the junction left unmatched. CDR3 length equals 16 residues. The CDR3 DNA is TGTGCCAGCAGCCCAACCTCTAGCGGGAGTTACAATGAGCAGTTCTTC. This translates into CASSPTSSGSYNEQFF.

This clonotype has ten or more counts. The chain recombines TRBV20-1 with TRBJ2-7; 7 bases line up with TRBD1. The CDR3 is 12 residues long. The V and J ends lost 5 bases and 3 bases, in that order; junction bases with no gene match: 4. Germline loops: CDR1 DFQATT, CDR2 SNEGSKA (reference sequence). Here the CDR3 reads CSAGGQYYEQYF. CDR3 in DNA: TGCAGTGCTGGGGGACAGTACTACGAGCAGTACTTC.

In its sample, this clonotype was seen many times. The chain is built from TRBV24-1 and TRBJ2-1; D remains unclear. CDR3 size: 12 residues. V was cut by 7 bases and J by 5 bases, with 8 bases left in between. Germline V gene lookup returns CDR1 KGHDR and CDR2 SFDVKD. CDR3 coding DNA: TGTGCCACCAGCAAATTCAACAATGAGCAGTTCTTC. Translated, it gives CATSKFNNEQFF.

This clonotype is termed medium-sized. The chain recombines TRBV19 with TRBJ2-5; 7 bases are shared with TRBD1. The CDR3 extends over 16 amino acids. J lost 0 bases, V lost 0 bases, and 4 bases had no gene match. From germline, CDR1 is LNHDA and CDR2 SQIVND (reference sequence). In DNA, the CDR3 is TGTGCCAGTAGTATAGAGAAGGGGACAGACCAAGAGACCCAGTACTTC. It specifies CASSIEKGTDQETQYF.

This clonotype was detected only a few times. CDR3 region: CASSHHGRESGSYEQYF. CDR3 nucleotides: TGTGCCAGCAGCCATCACGGTAGGGAGTCCGGCTCCTACGAGCAGTACTTC. The genes are TRBV7-8 and TRBJ2-7; TRBD2 is a possible D gene (5 bases). The CDR3 sequence is 17 residues long. V dropped 5 bases and J dropped 0 bases, with 20 bases sitting between them. Germline V lookup: CDR1 SGHVS, CDR2 FQNEAQ.

This clonotype is deemed medium-sized. The rearrangement uses TRBV9 and TRBJ2-1; D may match TRBD1 or TRBD2 (5 bases each). The germline CDR1 and CDR2 sequences are SGDLS and YYNGEE. The CDR3 has 13 residues. V lost 0 bases and J 9 bases, leaving 10 bases between the germline ends. CDR3 protein: CASSVEVGTEQFF. CDR3 sequence (DNA): TGTGCCAGCAGCGTAGAGGTAGGGACTGAGCAGTTCTTC.

This clonotype was seen repeatedly, ten times or more. The rearrangement links TRBV18 to TRBJ2-3; D gene uncertain. The CDR3 runs 16 residues. The V end lost 1 base, the J end lost 0 bases, and 11 bases lay between the germline ends. CDR1 KGHSH and CDR2 LQKENI come from the germline V gene. The CDR3 DNA sequence: TGTGCCAGCTCACCACGAATGGGCGATAGCACAGATACGCAGTATTTT. It codes for CASSPRMGDSTDTQYF.